These 31 T cell receptor beta chains originate from one sample sequenced in a study of cytomegalovirus exposure and HLA in healthy donors. The PCR contained 60 Vbeta and 13 Jbeta primers. The data were produced by immunoSEQ multiplex PCR, yet TCRdb's version contains in-frame clones alone and is incomplete. The sample consists of over 110,000 clones, 78% of them appearing once. Sequencing was done on a sample of PBMCs. Source of these receptors: a female donor in good health and CMV-seronegative.

This sequence joins TRBV6-1 and TRBJ2-5; possible D gene TRBD1, 7 bases. The end of the DNA is better explained by TRBJ2-7, so the J call may be wrong. Looked up from germline, CDR1 is MNHNS and CDR2 is SASEGT. The CDR3 totals 15 residues. The DNA of the CDR3 is TGTGCCAGCAGACCTCCCGGACAGGAGGGATACGAGCAGTACTTC. As protein: CASRPPGQEGYEQYF.

The CDR3 loop reads CASSHGGGIGELFF. Written as DNA, the CDR3 is TGCGCCAGCAGTCATGGAGGAGGAATCGGGGAGCTGTTTTTT. This chain uses TRBV5-1 with TRBJ2-2; possibly TRBD2 for D (5 bases). CDR3 length: 14 residues. V dropped 5 bases and J dropped 7 bases, with 15 bases sitting between them. Germline values: CDR1 SGHRS, CDR2 YFSETQ.

The J gene is TRBJ2-5, the V gene TRBV7-9; no reliable D call. Near its end, the DNA agrees better with TRBJ2-7, so the J call may be wrong. Germline CDR1 and CDR2: SEHNR and FQNEAQ (reference sequence). This CDR3 is built from 13 residues. CDR3 nucleotides: TGTGCCAGCAGCTTAAGTAGCCTCTACGAGCAGTACTTC. Its protein is CASSLSSLYEQYF.

The chain has TRBV19 and TRBJ2-5; 9 nucleotides agree with TRBD2. The CDR3 loop spans 16 amino acids. Germline-derived CDR1 and CDR2 are LNHDA and SQIVND (reference sequence). J lost 0 bases, V lost 7 bases, and 9 bases had no gene match. The CDR3 spells CASMRIAGGNQETQYF. The CDR3, as DNA: TGTGCCAGTATGCGGATCGCGGGGGGGAACCAAGAGACCCAGTACTTC. Full variable domain (outside the CDR3, taken from reference TRBV19 and TRBJ2-5): DGGITQSPKYLFRKEGQNVTLSCEQNLNHDAMYWYRQDPGQGLRLIYYSQIVNDFQKGDIAEGYSVSREKKESFPLTVTSAQKNPTAFYLCASMRIAGGNQETQYFGPGTRLLVL.

The chain combines TRBV7-2 with TRBJ2-3, with D tentatively TRBD2 (7 bases). V gave up 2 bases and J gave up 0 bases, with 18 bases separating them. The CDR3 covers 18 residues. Germline loops: CDR1 SGHTA, CDR2 FQGNSA. The CDR3 DNA follows: TGTGCCAGCAGCTTATCCGAACGGGGGGCCTCAAGCACAGATACGCAGTATTTT. Its translation is CASSLSERGASSTDTQYF.

This clone was detected a few times. The chain joins TRBV6-6 to TRBJ1-3; tentatively, D is TRBD1 (6 bases). The CDR3 is 14 residues long. Germline CDR1 reads MNHNY; CDR2 reads SVGAGI (reference sequence). Trimming cost V 5 bases and J 3 bases, with 11 bases left between them. CDR3 DNA sequence: TGTGCCAGCAGTCACCGGGACAATGGAAACACCATATATTTT. Protein: CASSHRDNGNTIYF.

This rearrangement joins TRBV29-1 to TRBJ1-1; tentatively, D is TRBD1 (6 bases). The V and J ends lost 4 bases and 8 bases respectively, with 11 bases between them. The CDR3 is made up of 11 amino acids. Per germline, CDR1 SQVTM and CDR2 ANQGSEA. CDR3: CSVAPGAEAFF. The CDR3 nucleotides read TGCAGCGTTGCGCCAGGGGCCGAAGCTTTCTTT.

V gene TRBV27 combines with J gene TRBJ2-7; TRBD1 aligns across 11 bases. Unmatched junction bases numbered 3, after V lost 6 bases and J lost 2 bases. CDR3 length equals 14 residues. Germline V gene sequence: CDR1 MNHEY, CDR2 SMNVEV (reference sequence). CDR3 nucleotide sequence: TGTGCCAGCAGGGGACAGGGGGGCCCCTACGAGCAGTACTTC. Translated, it gives CASRGQGGPYEQYF.

The J gene is TRBJ2-7, the V gene TRBV30; 10 bases are a match to TRBD1. The length of the CDR3 is 12 residues. V lost 5 bases and J lost 4; bases outside the gene matches: 2. The germline V gene encodes CDR1 GTSNPN and CDR2 SVGIG (reference sequence). CDR3 bases: TGTGCCTGGGGGGACAGGGGATACGAGCAGTACTTC. This codes for CAWGDRGYEQYF.

With regard to this clone: A read error may produce the germline difference seen at one junction end. The chain carries TRBV2 and TRBJ2-7; D is unresolved. The length of the CDR3 is 14 residues. CDR1 is SNHLY and CDR2 is FYNNEI in the germline V gene. The CDR3 DNA sequence: TGTGCCAGCAGGGAAGACTTAAGCTCCTACGAGCAGTACTTC. Its protein product is CASREDLSSYEQYF.

The chain combines TRBV19 with TRBJ1-3, with a weak D call TRBD1 (5 bases). V was cut by 2 bases and J by 2 bases, with 10 bases left in between. Germline V CDR1 and CDR2: LNHDA, SQIVND (reference sequence). The CDR3 contains 15 residues. CDR3 coding DNA: TGTGCCAGTAGTATATCCCAGGGAACTGGAAACACCATATATTTT. It translates to CASSISQGTGNTIYF.

This clone has more than one count but fewer than ten. The V call is TRBV5-1, the J call TRBJ2-1, with 8 positions matching TRBD1. The trim removed 2 bases at V and 0 bases at J, leaving 10 bases unmatched. The germline CDR1 and CDR2 sequences are SGHRS and YFSETQ. This CDR3 contains 18 residues. The CDR3 DNA follows: TGCGCCAGCAGCTTAGGGCCAGGGGGCGGGACCTCCTACAATGAGCAGTTCTTC. Its translation: CASSLGPGGGTSYNEQFF.

The gene calls are TRBV7-9 and TRBJ2-3; 7 bases are shared with TRBD2. The CDR3 consists of 14 residues. The V and J ends lost 8 bases and 1 base, in that order; junction bases with no gene match: 6. Per germline, CDR1 SEHNR and CDR2 FQNEAQ (reference sequence). CDR3 bases: TGTGCCAGCGGCGAGCGGGGTCGCACAGATACGCAGTATTTT. This translates into CASGERGRTDTQYF.

J is TRBJ1-3 and V is TRBV10-3; D is possibly TRBD1 (5 bases). The CDR3 totals 16 residues. V lost 2 bases and J 1 base, leaving 12 bases between the germline ends. Germline V lookup: CDR1 ENHRY, CDR2 SYGVKD. CDR3 sequence reads: CAISESQGPSGNTIYF. The CDR3 DNA reads as TGTGCCATCAGTGAGAGCCAGGGTCCTTCTGGAAACACCATATATTTT.

The chain is built from TRBV27 and TRBJ1-1, with D uncertain. CDR1 and CDR2 from the germline V gene are MNHEY and SMNVEV (reference sequence). The CDR3 length is 13 residues. Trimming removed 3 bases from V and 1 base from J, with 6 bases in between. The DNA of the CDR3 is TGTGCCAGCAGTTTTACACCGAACACTGAAGCTTTCTTT. This translates into CASSFTPNTEAFF.

The rearrangement uses TRBV5-8 and TRBJ2-7; 9 nucleotides align to TRBD1. J lost 3 bases, V lost 9 bases, and 13 bases had no gene match. The CDR3 loop spans 15 amino acids. In germline, CDR1 is SGHTS, CDR2 YDEGEE. DNA of the CDR3: TGTGCCAACAGAACGCCCGGGACAGGGATCTACGAGCAGTACTTC. Protein: CANRTPGTGIYEQYF.

This clone was seen a handful of times. This sequence joins TRBV4-3 and TRBJ1-6; tentatively, D is TRBD1 (5 bases). The germline CDR1 and CDR2 sequences are LGHNA and YSLEER. The germline V and J ends were trimmed by 4 bases and 7 bases, with 14 bases remaining between them. The CDR3 spans 15 residues. The CDR3 loop reads CASSLEGDSNSPLHF. As DNA, the CDR3 is TGCGCCAGCAGCCTCGAAGGGGATAGCAATTCACCCCTCCACTTT.

The V and J genes are TRBV27 and TRBJ1-5, with 7 bases matching TRBD1. CDR1 is MNHEY and CDR2 is SMNVEV in the germline V gene (reference sequence). The CDR3 length is 15 residues. Trimming removed 5 bases from V and 6 bases from J; junction bases left unmatched: 10. The CDR3 nucleotides read TGTGCCAGCAGTGTTAGACAGGGAACAGGTCAGCCCCAGCATTTT. Translated: CASSVRQGTGQPQHF.

The table lists this clone with a few counts. The chain joins TRBV28 to TRBJ1-5; D gene ambiguous. V lost 7 bases to trimming and J lost 1 base, with 14 bases between them. This CDR3 region has 15 residues. Germline CDR1 reads MDHEN; CDR2 reads SYDVKM. This CDR3 reads CASNEGPGSNQPQHF. CDR3 bases: TGTGCCAGCAATGAGGGCCCGGGGAGCAATCAGCCCCAGCATTTT.

This sequence joins TRBV2 and TRBJ1-2; 7 nucleotides match TRBD1. The CDR3 spans 14 residues. CDR1 SNHLY and CDR2 FYNNEI come from the germline V gene. With 2 bases clipped from V and 4 bases from J, the junction kept 4 bases outside the gene matches. The CDR3 nucleotides are TGTGCCAGCAGTGAAATTCAGGGGGTCTATGGCTACACCTTC. Protein product: CASSEIQGVYGYTF.

This clone was detected once. The chain has TRBV7-2 and TRBJ2-1; a possible D gene is TRBD1 (6 bases). Germline lookup yields CDR1 SGHTA and CDR2 FQGNSA. The CDR3 has 17 amino acids. Trimming took off 4 bases at V and 0 bases at J, with 16 bases between the two ends. DNA of the CDR3: TGTGCCAGCAGCTCCTGGATGGGGGCCTACTCCTACAATGAGCAGTTCTTC. Its protein is CASSSWMGAYSYNEQFF.

The CDR3 DNA sequence: TGTGCCAGTAGTATAGTTGGGCAGGTTACGAACACTGAAGCTTTCTTT. Its protein product is CASSIVGQVTNTEAFF. The chain couples TRBV19 to TRBJ1-1; D call uncertain. V lost 1 base, J lost 1 base, and 13 bases lay in between. Germline V gives CDR1 LNHDA, CDR2 SQIVND (reference sequence). This CDR3 has 16 residues.

V usage is TRBV2 and J usage is TRBJ1-1; 7 bases are shared with TRBD1. Per the germline V gene, CDR1 is SNHLY and CDR2 is FYNNEI. The CDR3 sequence is 15 residues long. V gave up 5 bases and J gave up 1 base; unmatched junction bases: 7. CDR3 sequence (DNA): TGTGCCAGCAGTAAAGGACAGGCGGCGAACACTGAAGCTTTCTTT. This encodes CASSKGQAANTEAFF.

CDR3 in amino acids: CASSTDRANKYSNQPQHF. The CDR3 DNA sequence: TGTGCCAGTAGTACGGACAGGGCTAACAAGTATAGCAATCAGCCCCAGCATTTT. The chain couples TRBV19 to TRBJ1-5, with 8 positions matching TRBD1. The CDR3 is 18 residues long. Per the germline V gene, CDR1 is LNHDA and CDR2 is SQIVND (reference sequence). J lost 0 bases, V lost 4 bases, and 11 bases had no gene match.

V gene TRBV4-1 combines with J gene TRBJ1-6; tentative D call: TRBD1 (6 bases). CDR1 MGHRA and CDR2 YSYEKL come from the germline V gene. Trimming removed 6 bases from V and 10 bases from J, with 13 bases in between. This CDR3 has 13 amino acids. The CDR3 region has the DNA TGCGCCAGCAGACCAAACAGGGAGTCACCCCTCCACTTT. It encodes CASRPNRESPLHF.

The chain joins TRBV7-9 to TRBJ1-3; TRBD1 matches at 7 bases. The CDR3 sequence is 18 residues long. Germline CDR1 SEHNR, CDR2 FQNEAQ (reference sequence). The ends lost 5 bases at V and 4 bases at J; junction bases unmatched: 17. The CDR3 DNA reads as TGTGCCAGCAGCGAACAGGGGTCCTATCCTCGGTCCGGAAACACCATATATTTT. This gives the protein CASSEQGSYPRSGNTIYF.

The chain is built from TRBV5-1 and TRBJ2-2; D might be TRBD1 (6 bases). CDR3 length: 15 residues. Trimming left V 4 bases short and J 0 bases short, with 10 bases between. Germline CDR1 SGHRS, CDR2 YFSETQ. DNA of the CDR3: TGCGCCAGCAGCGTAGGGACACCGAACACCGGGGAGCTGTTTTTT. Its translation is CASSVGTPNTGELFF. The whole variable domain, filled in from reference TRBV5-1 and TRBJ2-2, reads KAGVTQTPRYLIKTRGQQVTLSCSPISGHRSVSWYQQTPGQGLQFLFEYFSETQRNKGNFPGRFSGRQFSNSRSEMNVSTLELGDSALYLCASSVGTPNTGELFFGEGSRLTVL.

This clone has a single count. The chain joins TRBV19 to TRBJ1-6; TRBD1 might be the D (5 bases). The CDR3 is made up of 15 amino acids. Germline CDR1 and CDR2: LNHDA and SQIVND (reference sequence). The V gene lost 3 bases and the J gene lost 6 bases, with 12 bases spanning the gap. The DNA for the CDR3 is TGTGCCAGTAGTATCGGTCCGGGGGGTAATTCACCCCTCCACTTT. As protein: CASSIGPGGNSPLHF.

This chain uses TRBV30 with TRBJ2-2; tentative D call: TRBD1 (6 bases). Germline assignment: CDR1 GTSNPN and CDR2 SVGIG (reference sequence). The germline V and J ends were trimmed by 5 bases and 4 bases, with 8 bases remaining between them. This CDR3 spans 12 amino acids. The CDR3 DNA reads as TGTGCCTGGTACAGGGTCACCGGGGAGCTGTTTTTT. It specifies CAWYRVTGELFF.

The chain recombines TRBV21-1 with TRBJ2-7; no check of the table's D call, TRBD1, against the DNA was made. TRBV21-1 is termed a pseudogene. The CDR3 consists of 16 residues. Written as DNA, the CDR3 is TGTGCCAGCACCCCACCCGGGACAGGCCATTTAAGCGAGCAGTACTTC. It yields the protein CASTPPGTGHLSEQYF.

This clone was picked up a small number of times. The rearrangement uses TRBV6-5 and TRBJ1-1, with 9 bases lining up with TRBD1. The CDR3 loop spans 14 amino acids. Per germline, CDR1 MNHEY and CDR2 SVGAGI. Unmatched junction bases numbered 1, after V lost 4 bases and J lost 1 base. Here the CDR3 reads CASSLTGGNTEAFF. The CDR3 bases are TGTGCCAGCAGTTTGACAGGGGGGAACACTGAAGCTTTCTTT.